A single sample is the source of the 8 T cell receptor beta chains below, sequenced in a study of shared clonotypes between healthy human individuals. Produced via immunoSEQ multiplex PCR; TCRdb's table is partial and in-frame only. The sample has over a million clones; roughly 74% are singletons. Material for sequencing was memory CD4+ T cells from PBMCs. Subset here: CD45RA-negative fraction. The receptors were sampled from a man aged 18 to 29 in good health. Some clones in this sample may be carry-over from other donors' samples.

In nucleotides, the CDR3 is TGTGCCAGCAAGGAGCGGGAGCGGCAGTACTTC. This sequence encodes CASKERERQYF. The V and J genes are TRBV6-1 and TRBJ2-7; 8 nucleotides agree with TRBD2. The CDR3 runs 11 residues. Germline assignment: CDR1 MNHNS and CDR2 SASEGT. After removal of 7 bases from V and 9 bases from J, the junction contained 5 bases not matched to a gene.

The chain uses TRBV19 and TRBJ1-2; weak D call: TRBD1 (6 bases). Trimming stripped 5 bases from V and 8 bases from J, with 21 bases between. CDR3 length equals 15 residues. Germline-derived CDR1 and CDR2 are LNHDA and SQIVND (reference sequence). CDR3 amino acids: CASSPPDSRPRGYTF. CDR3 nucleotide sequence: TGTGCCAGTAGTCCCCCGGACAGCCGCCCCAGGGGCTACACCTTC.

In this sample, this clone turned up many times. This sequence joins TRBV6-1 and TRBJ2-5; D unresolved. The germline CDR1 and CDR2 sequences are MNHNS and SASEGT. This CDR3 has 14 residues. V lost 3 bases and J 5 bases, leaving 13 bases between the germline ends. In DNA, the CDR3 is TGTGCCAGCAGTGATCAGTACCTTTGGGAGACCCAGTACTTC. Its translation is CASSDQYLWETQYF.

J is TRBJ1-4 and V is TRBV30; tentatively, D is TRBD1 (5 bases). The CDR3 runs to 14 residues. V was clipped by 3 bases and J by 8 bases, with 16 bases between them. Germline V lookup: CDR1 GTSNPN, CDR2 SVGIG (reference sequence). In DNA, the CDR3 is TGTGCCTGGAGGCACGCGGGGGGAGACGAAAAACTGTTTTTT. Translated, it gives CAWRHAGGDEKLFF.

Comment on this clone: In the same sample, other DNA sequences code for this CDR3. This chain's CDR3 is CAISEGGTGELFF. Here the CDR3 DNA reads TGTGCCATCAGTGAGGGCGGGACCGGGGAGCTGTTTTTT. The chain has TRBV10-3 and TRBJ2-2, with a possible D match to TRBD2 (5 bases). Germline CDR1 and CDR2: ENHRY and SYGVKD. The CDR3 loop spans 13 amino acids. V was shortened by 2 bases and J by 5 bases, with 6 bases between the two germline ends.

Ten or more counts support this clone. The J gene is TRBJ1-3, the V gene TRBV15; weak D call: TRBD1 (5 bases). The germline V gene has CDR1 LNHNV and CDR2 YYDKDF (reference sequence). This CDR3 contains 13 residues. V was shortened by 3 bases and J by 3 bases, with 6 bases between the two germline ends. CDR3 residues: CATSRDIGNTIYF. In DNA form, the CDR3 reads TGTGCCACCAGCAGGGACATTGGAAACACCATATATTTT.

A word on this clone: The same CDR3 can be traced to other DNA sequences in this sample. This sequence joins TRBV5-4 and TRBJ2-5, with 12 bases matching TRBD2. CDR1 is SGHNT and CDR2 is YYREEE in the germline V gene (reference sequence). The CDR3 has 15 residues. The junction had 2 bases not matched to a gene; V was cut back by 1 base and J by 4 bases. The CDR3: CASSLKLAGGETQYF. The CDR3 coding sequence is TGTGCCAGCAGCTTGAAACTAGCGGGAGGAGAGACCCAGTACTTC.

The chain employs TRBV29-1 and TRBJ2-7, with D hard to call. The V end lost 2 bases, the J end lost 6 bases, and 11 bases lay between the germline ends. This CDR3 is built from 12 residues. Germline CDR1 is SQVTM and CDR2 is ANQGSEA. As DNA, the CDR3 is TGCAGCGTTGAACGGGCTCTGGGCGAGCAGTACTTC. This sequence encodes CSVERALGEQYF.